Shown below are 16 T cell receptor beta chains from a single sample sequenced in a study of blood T cell repertoires in COVID-19. Sequencing used immunoSEQ multiplex PCR; TCRdb keeps in-frame clones, though not all of them. The sample has around 150,000 clones, 65% to 85% seen once; the top ten hold 8% to 13%. Sequenced input: peripheral blood. The receptors were sampled from a man in his sixties with active or convalescent COVID-19.

This clone was seen a few times. The chain recombines TRBV11-2 with TRBJ2-7, with 8 bases identical to TRBD2. V lost 5 bases and J lost 6; bases outside the gene matches: 9. This CDR3 comprises 14 residues. Germline loops: CDR1 SGHAT, CDR2 FQNNGV. The CDR3 region has the DNA TGTGCCAGCAGCCCAGCGGGGGCCCTCCGCGAGCAGTACTTC. This sequence encodes CASSPAGALREQYF.

The J gene is TRBJ2-5, the V gene TRBV6-5, with 7 bases aligning to TRBD1. Trimming at V came to 6 bases and at J to 5 bases, leaving 12 bases not matched to a gene. The CDR3 length is 15 residues. Germline lookup yields CDR1 MNHEY and CDR2 SVGAGI. The CDR3 region is CASSSTRDRAETQYF. The CDR3 nucleotides read TGTGCCAGCAGCTCAACCCGTGACAGGGCGGAGACCCAGTACTTC.

V gene TRBV12-5 combines with J gene TRBJ2-5; 7 bases line up with TRBD2. This CDR3 has 12 amino acids. V shed 10 bases, J shed 2 bases, and the junction held 4 bases outside the gene matches. Germline V CDR1 and CDR2: LGHNT, FRNRAP. The CDR3 loop is CAKGLYQETQYF. CDR3 sequence (DNA): TGTGCTAAGGGACTATATCAAGAGACCCAGTACTTC.

This chain links TRBV2 with TRBJ2-7; 10 nucleotides line up with TRBD2. The V and J ends lost 6 bases and 3 bases, in that order; junction bases with no gene match: 5. The CDR3 runs to 14 residues. Germline-derived CDR1 and CDR2 are SNHLY and FYNNEI. CDR3 sequence: CASRRAGGGYEQYF. The DNA for the CDR3 is TGTGCCAGCAGAAGAGCGGGAGGGGGCTACGAGCAGTACTTC.

V and J are TRBV19 and TRBJ2-7; D is unresolved. The CDR3 consists of 13 residues. Between the trimmed V and J ends, which lost 1 base and 4 bases, there was a span of 8 bases. Germline V CDR1 and CDR2: LNHDA, SQIVND (reference sequence). The CDR3 coding sequence is TGTGCCAGTAGTATAGGGCAGAAGTACGAGCAGTACTTC. Translating gives CASSIGQKYEQYF.

The rearrangement uses TRBV10-1 and TRBJ2-3; 7 bases match TRBD2. The V gene's germline CDR1 is WNHNN and CDR2 SYGVQD (reference sequence). CDR3 length: 14 amino acids. With 6 bases clipped from V and 0 bases from J, the junction kept 3 bases outside the gene matches. The CDR3: CASRAGFSTDTQYF. The CDR3 DNA reads TGCGCCAGCAGAGCGGGGTTTAGCACAGATACGCAGTATTTT.

The rearrangement uses TRBV9 and TRBJ1-4, with 11 bases matching TRBD1. CDR3 length equals 15 residues. From germline, CDR1 is SGDLS and CDR2 YYNGEE. The junction had 5 bases not matched to a gene; V was cut back by 3 bases and J by 7 bases. The CDR3 nucleotides are TGTGCCAGCAGCGAACGGACAGGGGGCGGTGAAAAACTGTTTTTT. It codes for CASSERTGGGEKLFF.

The CDR3 DNA is TGTGCCAGCAGCCCGAGGGCCTCCGGCTACACCTTC. This codes for CASSPRASGYTF. The chain joins TRBV6-6 to TRBJ1-2; D call uncertain. Trimming took off 6 bases at V and 8 bases at J, with 13 bases between the two ends. Germline V gene sequence: CDR1 MNHNY, CDR2 SVGAGI (reference sequence). This CDR3 is built from 12 residues.

This sequence joins TRBV15 and TRBJ2-5; D gene unclear. Germline V lookup: CDR1 LNHNV, CDR2 YYDKDF (reference sequence). This CDR3 is 12 amino acids long. V was cut by 5 bases and J by 5 bases, with 9 bases left in between. CDR3 sequence reads: CATSHPRETQYF. The CDR3 nucleotides are TGTGCCACCAGCCATCCACGGGAGACCCAGTACTTC. Combining the CDR3 with reference TRBV15 and TRBJ2-5 gives the whole variable domain DAMVIQNPRYQVTQFGKPVTLSCSQTLNHNVMYWYQQKSSQAPKLLFHYYDKDFNNEADTPDNFQSRRPNTSFCFLDIRSPGLGDTAMYLCATSHPRETQYFGPGTRLLVL.

The V call is TRBV27, the J call TRBJ2-7; 10 positions agree with TRBD2. This CDR3 is 13 amino acids long. Losses at the gene ends were 6 bases for V and 3 bases for J; bases not matched to a gene: 2. CDR1 is MNHEY and CDR2 is SMNVEV in the germline V gene (reference sequence). Written as DNA, the CDR3 is TGTGCCAGCAGGGGGACTAGCGTCTACGAGCAGTACTTC. It encodes CASRGTSVYEQYF.

The chain couples TRBV6-6 to TRBJ1-5; 11 nucleotides match TRBD1. CDR3 length: 17 residues. After removal of 5 bases from V and 6 bases from J, the junction contained 12 bases not matched to a gene. Germline V CDR1 and CDR2: MNHNY, SVGAGI (reference sequence). For the CDR3, the DNA is TGTGCCAGCAGTCCTGGGACAGGGGGGAGCTTCGGTCAGCCCCAGCATTTT. Its protein product is CASSPGTGGSFGQPQHF.

In its sample, this clone was seen a few times. This sequence joins TRBV5-6 and TRBJ2-2; TRBD1 aligns across 8 bases. The CDR3 is made up of 15 amino acids. Germline CDR1 and CDR2: SGHDT and YYEEEE. The V gene end was trimmed by 2 bases and the J gene end by 5 bases; junction bases not matched to a gene: 5. In DNA form, the CDR3 reads TGTGCCAGCAGCTTTCCGGGACAGGCAACCGGGGAGCTGTTTTTT. Residues: CASSFPGQATGELFF.

The count of this clone is one. This rearrangement joins TRBV6-6 to TRBJ2-7; no clear D gene. Germline values: CDR1 MNHNY, CDR2 SVGAGI (reference sequence). This CDR3 region has 15 residues. Trimming stripped 2 bases from V and 0 bases from J, with 11 bases between. CDR3 in DNA: TGTGCCAGCAGTTACGTGTCGCTAGACTCCTACGAGCAGTACTTC. This gives the protein CASSYVSLDSYEQYF.

The CDR3 loop reads CASSQPGQGEVGYTF. The CDR3 DNA sequence: TGTGCCAGCAGCCAACCTGGACAGGGGGAGGTTGGCTACACCTTC. The rearrangement links TRBV4-2 to TRBJ1-2; 10 nucleotides agree with TRBD1. J lost 7 bases, V lost 2 bases, and 7 bases had no gene match. The CDR3 is 15 residues long. Germline CDR1 LGHNA, CDR2 YNFKEQ.

In its sample, this clone was seen once. This chain joins TRBV6-5 and TRBJ2-1; possibly TRBD1 for D (6 bases). The CDR3 length is 14 residues. Germline V gene data show CDR1 as MNHEY and CDR2 as SVGAGI. V was pared by 8 bases and J by 2 bases, with 13 bases between. CDR3 protein: CASATGHAYNEQFF. The CDR3 coding sequence is TGTGCCAGCGCAACAGGGCATGCCTACAATGAGCAGTTCTTC.

V usage is TRBV9 and J usage is TRBJ1-3; 7 bases align to TRBD1. The trim removed 4 bases at V and 2 bases at J, leaving 9 bases unmatched. Germline-derived CDR1 and CDR2 are SGDLS and YYNGEE. This CDR3 spans 16 amino acids. The CDR3 reads CASSPATGSPGNTIYF. CDR3 bases: TGTGCCAGCAGCCCCGCGACAGGGTCCCCTGGAAACACCATATATTTT.